Listed below are T cell receptor beta chains from one sample, sequenced in a study of CD8+CD57+ T cells in acquired aplastic anemia. TCRdb itself ran the reads through MiXCR, one entry per CDR3 protein. The sample has about 190,000 distinct CDR3 sequences, approximately 50% seen once. The sequenced sample consisted of sorted CD4+, CD8+, or CD8+CD57+ T cells (not recorded which) from PBMCs. The receptor set was obtained from a human donor in good health, serving as a control. Both conserved end residues are part of each CDR3.

v_call	cdr3_length	j_call	cdr3_aa
TRBV20-1	16	TRBJ2-5	CSASSPVAHRGETQYF
TRBV19	13	TRBJ2-3	CASRPQGPDTQYF
TRBV10-2	16	TRBJ2-1	CASNAGTGVSYNEQFF
TRBV20-1	18	TRBJ2-3	CSAIRTVTSAEATDTQYF
TRBV6-1	16	TRBJ1-4	CASTSLPGGGNEKLFF
TRBV2	13	TRBJ1-1	CASSAFGNTEAFF
TRBV29-1	13	TRBJ1-1	CSVASQGGTEAFF
TRBV2	17	TRBJ1-4	CASSDLYFLAPNEKLFF
TRBV20-1	11	TRBJ1-2	CSRQGISGYTF
TRBV27	15	TRBJ1-5	CASRQGTEANQPQHF
TRBV14	15	TRBJ1-2	CASSQVPGQNYGYTF
TRBV7-2	15	TRBJ2-7	CASSLWNRDSYEQYF
TRBV6-2/TRBV6-3	16	TRBJ1-5	CASGTYRGPGNQPQHF
TRBV9	15	TRBJ1-6	CASSTGGGGNSPLHF
TRBV20-1	13	TRBJ1-6	CSAYSRANSPLHF
TRBV4-2	13	TRBJ1-2	CASSPQATYGYTF
TRBV20-1	16	TRBJ2-7	CSARVHSGGSSYEQYF
TRBV9	13	TRBJ1-2	CASSVGPNYGYTF
TRBV7-9	13	TRBJ2-3	CASSLNMDNTQYF
TRBV10-3	14	TRBJ1-6	CAISRDRPNSPLHF
TRBV2	14	TRBJ2-7	CASSEVGQAYEQYF
TRBV10-3	17	TRBJ2-4	CAISSTGTHWTKNIQYF
TRBV4-1	15	TRBJ2-7	CASSQDRGELYEQYF
TRBV7-3	14	TRBJ2-7	CASSPTGAAYEQYF
TRBV10-2	12	TRBJ2-1	CASNAGGREQFF
TRBV24-1	16	TRBJ2-1	CATSDYVGGQYNEQFF
TRBV10-3	15	TRBJ2-5	CAISEPTGSKETQYF
TRBV19	15	TRBJ2-6	CASSTDNSGANVLTF
TRBV12-5	11	TRBJ2-7	CASGAVGEQYF
TRBV7-2	13	TRBJ2-5	CASSYDVGETQYF
TRBV7-2	16	TRBJ2-2	CASSLDSRRNTGELFF
TRBV5-8	17	TRBJ2-5	CASSLPPHRVYQETQYF
TRBV7-3	12	TRBJ2-2	CASSLMLGELFF
TRBV10-3	13	TRBJ1-3	CAISRTSGNTIYF
TRBV6-5	14	TRBJ2-7	CASTTREGTYEQYF
TRBV20-1	14	TRBJ2-7	CSARAQGMAYEQYF
TRBV20-1	15	TRBJ1-1	CSAQGQGVMNTEAFF
TRBV5-1	15	TRBJ2-1	CASSFTGVSYNEQFF
TRBV24-1	15	TRBJ1-2	CATSDLPGTGGGYTF
TRBV27	16	TRBJ2-7	CASKTLAGERGHEQYF
TRBV11-2	16	TRBJ2-3	CASGGPRLQGTDTQYF
TRBV9	15	TRBJ2-3	CASSVEGSPLVTQYF
TRBV5-1	13	TRBJ2-1	CASSQGAGYEQFF
TRBV7-2	11	TRBJ2-2	CASNGTGELFF
TRBV6-5	15	TRBJ1-6	CASSYDSQANSPLHF
TRBV15	15	TRBJ1-5	CATSMKQHSNQPQHF
TRBV5-1	18	TRBJ2-3	CASSSGWGPGLVRDTQYF
TRBV7-6	15	TRBJ1-4	CASSLGELPLKGLFF
TRBV5-5	9	TRBJ1-1	CASSSVLFF